This T cell receptor (beta chain) originates from a study of blood T cell repertoires in COVID-19. For the study at large: Spain, Italy and the United States supplied samples that represented acute and convalescent COVID-19. Sources were T cells, B-cell-depleted T cells, or PBMCs; the material itself was cDNA or gDNA.

TCRdb keeps only in-frame clones here, not all; method: immunoSEQ multiplex PCR. Of roughly 140,000 clones listed, approximately 82% are singletons. The J segment lost 6 bases and the V segment lost 5 bases, leaving 10 bases of the junction unmatched. The length of the CDR3 is 15 residues. Per germline, CDR1 SGHVS and CDR2 FQNEAQ. The clonotype originates from a man aged 60 to 75 with active or convalescent COVID-19. Sequenced: peripheral blood. The rearrangement uses TRBV7-8 and TRBJ1-2; 9 nucleotides line up with TRBD1. In DNA, the CDR3 is TGTGCCAGCAGCCATGGGACAGGGTTTATGGATGGCTACACCTTC. Translated, it gives CASSHGTGFMDGYTF. Full variable domain (rest looked up from reference TRBV7-8 and TRBJ1-2): GAGVSQSPRYKVAKRGQDVALRCDPISGHVSLFWYQQALGQGPEFLTYFQNEAQLDKSGLPSDRFFAERPEGSVSTLKIQRTQQEDSAVYLCASSHGTGFMDGYTFGSGTRLTVV.